A selection of T cell receptor beta chains follows, all from one sample in a study of read filtering for tumor transcriptome and immune sequencing. TCRdb ran MiXCR on the reads and lists one entry per CDR3 protein. This sample has around 130,000 distinct CDR3 sequences, with under 15% found just once. Sequenced input: a population of CD138-negative cells sorted from bone marrow. The source of these receptors is a donor at least 40 years old with multiple myeloma. Both conserved end residues are part of each CDR3. A D gene is named only where the DNA matches it firmly. Not all rows give a size; the values are once, few, many and, for expanded clones, a class.

cdr3_aa	cdr3_nt	v_call	j_call	clone_size	d_call
CAISESGETYNEQFF	TGTGCCATCAGTGAGTCTGGCGAAACGTACAATGAGCAGTTCTTC	TRBV10-3	TRBJ2-1	many	.
CSSSTGGGEKLFF	TGCAGTTCGAGTACAGGGGGTGGGGAAAAACTGTTTTTT	TRBV20-1	TRBJ1-4	many	TRBD1
CASSLRGAGETQYF	TGTGCCAGCAGTTTACGGGGGGCCGGGGAGACCCAGTACTTC	TRBV12-3/TRBV12-4	TRBJ2-5	many	.
CASSEFADEQYF	TGTGCCAGCAGTGAATTTGCTGACGAGCAGTACTTC	TRBV25-1	TRBJ2-7	many	.
CSARADNPPQHF	TGCAGTGCGCGGGCAGATAATCCGCCCCAGCATTTT	TRBV20-1	TRBJ1-5	many	.
CASPTGELFF	TGTGCCAGCCCCACCGGGGAGCTGTTTTTT	TRBV7-7	TRBJ2-2	.	.
CSARDRRGTYEQYF	TGCAGTGCTAGAGATCGCAGGGGTACCTACGAGCAGTACTTC	TRBV20-1	TRBJ2-7	many	.
CASGFVQPQHF	TGTGCTAGTGGTTTTGTTCAGCCCCAGCATTTT	TRBV12-5	TRBJ1-5	many	.
CASSGGYPGEYGYTF	TGTGCCAGCAGCGGGGGGTATCCTGGTGAATATGGCTACACCTTC	TRBV2	TRBJ1-2	many	.
CASSERGTGAAVANTGELFF	TGTGCCAGCAGTGAACGGGGGACAGGGGCCGCCGTCGCGAACACCGGGGAGCTGTTTTTT	TRBV2	TRBJ2-2	many	TRBD1
CASSMQTDIQYF	TGTGCCAGCAGTATGCAGACGGACATTCAGTACTTC	TRBV2	TRBJ2-4	few	.
CASSLAEGGRALEQFF	TGTGCCAGCAGTTTAGCCGAAGGCGGGAGGGCCCTTGAGCAGTTCTTC	TRBV12-3/TRBV12-4	TRBJ2-1	many	TRBD2
CAGSSYGVPNTEAFF	TGTGCCGGCAGCTCGTATGGGGTACCGAACACTGAAGCTTTCTTT	TRBV4-2	TRBJ1-1	.	.
CATRPSGDGRQFF	TGTGCCACAAGACCCTCAGGGGACGGGCGACAGTTCTTC	TRBV24-1	TRBJ2-1	.	.
CASSQSKEGSPNSPLHF	TGCGCCAGCAGTCAATCGAAGGAGGGCAGCCCGAATTCACCCCTCCACTTT	TRBV23-1	TRBJ1-6	many	.
CASSLGDSFTDTQYF	TGTGCCAGCAGCTTGGGGGACTCATTTACAGATACGCAGTATTTT	TRBV7-2	TRBJ2-3	many	.
CASSVGTNNEQFF	TGTGCCAGCAGCGTAGGCACCAACAATGAGCAGTTCTTC	TRBV9	TRBJ2-1	few	.
CASSLTPGEQFF	TGTGCCAGCAGCTTAACCCCCGGGGAGCAGTTCTTC	TRBV7-2	TRBJ2-1	many	.
CATSRQGTTDTQYF	TGTGCCACCAGCCGACAGGGGACTACAGATACGCAGTATTTT	TRBV24-1	TRBJ2-3	few	TRBD1
CASSPPTARGPDTQYF	TGTGCCAGCTCACCACCTACAGCGCGGGGCCCAGATACGCAGTATTTT	TRBV18	TRBJ2-3	many	.
CASSLDRGHNYGYTF	TGTGCCAGCAGTTTAGACAGGGGTCATAACTATGGCTACACCTTC	TRBV7-9	TRBJ1-2	many	TRBD1
CASSQVVRDWSSNQPQHF	TGCGCCAGCAGCCAAGTGGTACGTGACTGGAGTAGCAATCAGCCCCAGCATTTT	TRBV4-1	TRBJ1-5	many	.
CASSSYGQGARNEQFF	TGTGCCAGCAGTTCTTACGGGCAGGGGGCGAGGAATGAGCAGTTCTTC	TRBV6-5	TRBJ2-1	few	TRBD1
CASSTLGGSYNEQFF	TGTGCCAGCAGCACCTTAGGGGGCTCCTACAATGAGCAGTTCTTC	TRBV9	TRBJ2-1	many	.
CASSLSGRGETQYF	TGTGCCAGCAGTCTCAGCGGGAGGGGAGAGACCCAGTACTTC	TRBV12-3/TRBV12-4	TRBJ2-5	many	TRBD2
CASSSTGARGDTQYF	TGTGCCAGCAGTTCTACAGGGGCAAGGGGAGATACGCAGTATTTT	TRBV6-5	TRBJ2-3	many	TRBD1
CASSKTRTHADTQYF	TGTGCCAGCAGCAAAACTAGGACGCACGCAGATACGCAGTATTTT	TRBV12-3/TRBV12-4	TRBJ2-3	many	.
CASSHPRSGKFSYEQYF	TGCGCCAGCAGCCATCCCCGTAGCGGGAAGTTTTCCTACGAGCAGTACTTC	TRBV4-1	TRBJ2-7	.	TRBD2
CAIRKLAGEDNEQFF	TGTGCCATCAGGAAGCTAGCGGGAGAGGACAATGAGCAGTTCTTC	TRBV10-3	TRBJ2-1	.	TRBD2
CASSPINENEQFF	TGTGCCAGCAGTCCGATAAATGAGAATGAGCAGTTCTTC	TRBV12-3/TRBV12-4	TRBJ2-1	many	.
CASTTTGTNNEKLFF	TGTGCCAGCACCACGACCGGGACAAATAATGAAAAACTGTTTTTT	TRBV6-6	TRBJ1-4	many	.
CSASYAGGHNEQFF	TGCAGTGCTAGTTATGCGGGAGGGCACAATGAGCAGTTCTTT	TRBV20-1	TRBJ2-1	many	TRBD2
CASSQGVNGRVNEQFF	TGCGCCAGCAGTCAAGGGGTCAACGGGCGGGTCAATGAGCAGTTCTTC	TRBV23-1	TRBJ2-1	few	.
CASSPPTSGRGNTDTQYF	TGTGCCAGCAGCCCCCCGACTAGCGGGAGGGGAAACACAGATACGCAGTATTTT	TRBV5-4	TRBJ2-3	.	TRBD2
CSARPDSTNTGELFF	TGCAGTGCTAGACCAGACAGCACGAACACCGGGGAGCTGTTTTTT	TRBV20-1	TRBJ2-2	many	.
CASSPDIQGHTEAFF	TGTGCCAGCAGTCCGGACATCCAGGGGCACACTGAAGCTTTCTTT	TRBV6-4	TRBJ1-1	many	.
CASSQGVDSGYNEQFF	TGTGCCAGCAGCCAGGGGGTGGACAGCGGCTACAATGAGCAGTTCTTC	TRBV4-2	TRBJ2-1	many	.
CASSLEWRRELDADTQYF	TGTGCCAGCAGCTTAGAATGGCGGCGGGAGTTAGACGCAGATACGCAGTATTTT	TRBV11-2	TRBJ2-3	.	TRBD2
CSARELAAYNEQFF	TGCAGTGCTAGGGAACTAGCGGCCTACAATGAGCAGTTCTTC	TRBV20-1	TRBJ2-1	many	TRBD2
CSAQTGGETQYF	TGCAGTGCTCAAACAGGGGGTGAGACCCAGTACTTC	TRBV20-1	TRBJ2-5	many	TRBD1
CATSSSGRGGDTQYF	TGTGCCACCAGCAGCTCGGGCCGCGGAGGGGATACGCAGTATTTT	TRBV15	TRBJ2-3	many	.
CATSEGQFNQPQHF	TGTGCCACCAGTGAAGGACAGTTTAATCAGCCCCAGCATTTT	TRBV24-1	TRBJ1-5	.	.
CATSGPNTDTQYF	TGTGCCACCTCCGGCCCTAACACAGATACGCAGTATTTT	TRBV24-1	TRBJ2-3	many	.
CASSQDYGSEQFF	TGCGCCAGCAGCCAAGATTACGGGTCCGAGCAGTTCTTC	TRBV4-1	TRBJ2-1	many	.
CASSLVASGRAAYEQYF	TGTGCCAGCAGCTTAGTAGCTAGCGGGAGGGCGGCGTACGAGCAGTACTTC	TRBV7-9	TRBJ2-7	many	TRBD2
CSASGASLSTDTQYF	TGCAGTGCTAGTGGGGCCAGTCTTAGCACAGATACGCAGTATTTT	TRBV20-1	TRBJ2-3	many	.
CSVVGPAEAFF	TGCAGCGTTGTAGGGCCCGCTGAAGCTTTCTTT	TRBV29-1	TRBJ1-1	many	.
CASSQRDTENYGYTF	TGCGCCAGCAGCCAACGAGACACAGAAAACTATGGCTACACCTTC	TRBV4-1	TRBJ1-2	many	.
CASSQETGSYGYTF	TGCGCCAGCAGCCAAGAGACAGGCTCCTATGGCTACACCTTC	TRBV4-3	TRBJ1-2	.	.
CASSPGTWNEKLFF	TGTGCCAGCAGCCCGGGAACATGGAATGAAAAACTGTTTTTT	TRBV11-2	TRBJ1-4	.	.
CSVSGLAGDEQFF	TGCAGCGTTTCGGGACTAGCGGGAGACGAGCAGTTCTTC	TRBV29-1	TRBJ2-1	many	TRBD2
CSVRTPGDYEQYF	TGCAGCGTTAGGACCCCTGGAGACTACGAGCAGTACTTC	TRBV29-1	TRBJ2-7	many	.
CASNPSSSKDEQFF	TGTGCCAGCAACCCTTCTAGCTCCAAAGATGAGCAGTTCTTC	TRBV9	TRBJ2-1	many	.
CAADDIPGTGEQYF	TGTGCCGCTGATGACATTCCCGGGACGGGAGAGCAGTACTTC	TRBV10-3	TRBJ2-7	many	.
CASSDPLAGGPNEQFF	TGTGCCAGCAGTGATCCCCTAGCGGGAGGGCCCAATGAGCAGTTCTTC	TRBV25-1	TRBJ2-1	few	TRBD2